These 28 T cell receptor beta chains were sequenced from one sample in a study of vaccination effects on CD4 cells after COVID-19. Once cultured for roughly 10 days, the cells underwent separation to obtain CD4+ T cells. All study participants received two doses of BNT162b2 or mRNA-1273 vaccine. Their recognized antigens are unknown. Libraries were prepared by immunoSEQ multiplex PCR; TCRdb keeps only in-frame clonotypes and omits some of them. There are approximately 47,000 clones in the sample; roughly two thirds occur only once, and 7% lies in the top ten. The material sequenced was CD4+ T cells from PBMCs cultured without peptide, taken after COVID-19 vaccination. Receptors originate from a human donor who received a COVID-19 vaccine.

The chain links TRBV18 to TRBJ2-2; D is possibly TRBD1 (6 bases). Trimming took off 1 base at V and 7 bases at J, with 19 bases between the two ends. Per the germline V gene, CDR1 is KGHSH and CDR2 is LQKENI. CDR3 size: 17 residues. As DNA, the CDR3 is TGTGCCAGCTCACCACTCTCGGCAGGGGTATATGGCGGGGAGCTGTTTTTT. Translated: CASSPLSAGVYGGELFF.

This sequence joins TRBV6-4 and TRBJ2-1, with D uncertain. Germline values: CDR1 MRHNA, CDR2 SNTAGT. CDR3 length: 16 residues. Trimming cost V 0 bases and J 7 bases, with 16 bases left between them. CDR3 nucleotide sequence: TGTGCCAGCAGTGACTCGGCCGGGCCCAAAGTGAATGAGCAGTTCTTC. It yields the protein CASSDSAGPKVNEQFF.

The V call is TRBV4-1, the J call TRBJ2-7; 8 bases fit TRBD2. With V trimmed by 0 bases and J by 4 bases, 11 bases remained unmatched. The germline V gene encodes CDR1 MGHRA and CDR2 YSYEKL. The CDR3 loop spans 17 amino acids. CDR3 bases: TGCGCCAGCAGCCAAGAATTCATGCAGCGGGAGAAGTACGAGCAGTACTTC. This sequence encodes CASSQEFMQREKYEQYF.

This clone was picked up one time. This chain uses TRBV6-6 with TRBJ2-7; D not certain. The CDR3 is 13 amino acids. From germline, CDR1 is MNHNY and CDR2 SVGAGI (reference sequence). V shed 0 bases and J shed 0 bases, with 3 bases lying between them. The CDR3 DNA sequence: TGTGCCAGCAGTTACTCCCTCTCCTACGAGCAGTACTTC. As protein: CASSYSLSYEQYF.

This clone was recorded only once. V gene TRBV7-2 combines with J gene TRBJ2-7; 11 bases line up with TRBD2. Germline CDR1 reads SGHTA; CDR2 reads FQGNSA. J was trimmed by 5 bases and V by 5 bases; bases with no gene match: 14. The CDR3 has 17 residues. The CDR3 here is CASSPSTYSGRGNEQYF. As DNA, the CDR3 is TGTGCCAGCAGCCCATCCACCTATAGCGGGAGGGGCAACGAGCAGTACTTC.

V is TRBV24-1 and J is TRBJ2-7; 10 bases fit TRBD1. This CDR3 contains 13 residues. CDR1 KGHDR and CDR2 SFDVKD come from the germline V gene. V shed 7 bases, J shed 4 bases, and the junction held 3 bases outside the gene matches. DNA of the CDR3: TGTGCCACCAGGGGGACAGGGGAATACGAGCAGTACTTC. As protein: CATRGTGEYEQYF.

The chain links TRBV5-1 to TRBJ2-1; 8 nucleotides match TRBD2. CDR1 is SGHRS and CDR2 is YFSETQ in the germline V gene. With 2 bases clipped from V and 0 bases from J, the junction kept 4 bases outside the gene matches. The CDR3 spans 16 residues. CDR3 coding DNA: TGCGCCAGCAGCTTACTAGCGGTTAGCTCCTACAATGAGCAGTTCTTC. This sequence encodes CASSLLAVSSYNEQFF. The variable domain in full, completed from reference TRBV5-1 and TRBJ2-1, reads KAGVTQTPRYLIKTRGQQVTLSCSPISGHRSVSWYQQTPGQGLQFLFEYFSETQRNKGNFPGRFSGRQFSNSRSEMNVSTLELGDSALYLCASSLLAVSSYNEQFFGPGTRLTVL.

This clone came up once. The CDR3 sequence: CASSRPGALGSYNEQFF. CDR3 bases: TGCGCCAGCAGCCGCCCGGGGGCACTTGGCTCCTACAATGAGCAGTTCTTC. The J gene is TRBJ2-1, the V gene TRBV4-1; D is perhaps TRBD1 or TRBD2 (6 bases each). The V gene's germline CDR1 is MGHRA and CDR2 YSYEKL. V lost 4 bases and J lost 0, with 16 bases in between. The CDR3 runs to 17 residues.

The J gene is TRBJ2-2, the V gene TRBV4-1; 7 bases agree with TRBD1. Germline assignment: CDR1 MGHRA and CDR2 YSYEKL. CDR3 length equals 12 residues. After removal of 7 bases from V and 9 bases from J, the junction contained 5 bases not matched to a gene. CDR3 sequence: CASNDRDRELFF. As DNA, the CDR3 is TGCGCCAGCAACGACAGGGACCGGGAGCTGTTTTTT.

The J gene is TRBJ2-6, the V gene TRBV7-2, with no clear D. The V and J ends lost 3 bases and 1 base respectively, with 7 bases between them. The CDR3 is 15 residues long. Germline V gene lookup returns CDR1 SGHTA and CDR2 FQGNSA. DNA for the CDR3: TGTGCCAGCAGCTTTCAGCAATCTGGGGCCAACGTCCTGACTTTC. It codes for CASSFQQSGANVLTF.

This clone was detected a few times. The CDR3 loop is CASSDGSGNTIYF. In DNA form, the CDR3 reads TGCGCCAGCAGTGACGGCTCTGGAAACACCATATATTTT. V is TRBV10-1 and J is TRBJ1-3; D is ambiguous. This CDR3 spans 13 amino acids. Germline loops: CDR1 WNHNN, CDR2 SYGVQD (reference sequence). Trimming took off 3 bases at V and 0 bases at J, with 3 bases between the two ends.

The chain carries TRBV19 and TRBJ1-2; TRBD1 matches at 10 bases. CDR3 length: 15 amino acids. Germline trimming cut 5 bases from V and 2 bases from J; bases unmatched to any gene: 5. CDR1 and CDR2 (germline): LNHDA, SQIVND (reference sequence). The CDR3 is CASSPRTGGNYGYTF. The CDR3 nucleotides are TGTGCCAGTAGTCCCCGGACAGGGGGAAACTATGGCTACACCTTC.

This chain uses TRBV15 with TRBJ2-5, with 11 bases identical to TRBD2. The CDR3 is 18 amino acids. Trimming at V came to 4 bases and at J to 5 bases, leaving 15 bases not matched to a gene. CDR1 and CDR2 (germline): LNHNV, YYDKDF (reference sequence). CDR3 region: CATSIGNLAGGSWETQYF. CDR3 nucleotide sequence: TGTGCCACCAGCATTGGGAATCTAGCGGGAGGCAGTTGGGAGACCCAGTACTTC. The variable domain in full, with the rest retrieved from reference TRBV15 and TRBJ2-5, is DAMVIQNPRYQVTQFGKPVTLSCSQTLNHNVMYWYQQKSSQAPKLLFHYYDKDFNNEADTPDNFQSRRPNTSFCFLDIRSPGLGDTAMYLCATSIGNLAGGSWETQYFGPGTRLLVL.

V is TRBV18 and J is TRBJ1-2, with 9 bases fitting TRBD1. Trimming at V came to 2 bases and at J to 8 bases, leaving 9 bases not matched to a gene. Germline values: CDR1 KGHSH, CDR2 LQKENI. The CDR3 runs to 15 residues. Here the CDR3 DNA reads TGTGCCAGCTCACCAGGGAGACAGGGGGGTTCGGGCTACACCTTC. Its translation: CASSPGRQGGSGYTF.

The rearrangement links TRBV6-4 to TRBJ2-1; TRBD2 matches at 14 bases. The trim removed 3 bases at V and 7 bases at J, leaving 5 bases unmatched. This CDR3 is built from 16 residues. Germline V lookup: CDR1 MRHNA, CDR2 SNTAGT. The CDR3 loop reads CASSEPGLAGGNEQFF. CDR3 coding DNA: TGTGCCAGCAGTGAACCCGGACTAGCGGGGGGTAATGAGCAGTTCTTC.

The sample holds a few counts of this clone. The chain employs TRBV7-2 and TRBJ1-5; no reliable D call. V lost 2 bases and J lost 1, with 3 bases in between. There are 13 residues in the CDR3. Per germline, CDR1 SGHTA and CDR2 FQGNSA. The CDR3 is CASSLQSNQPQHF. Written as DNA, the CDR3 is TGTGCCAGCAGCTTACAGAGCAATCAGCCCCAGCATTTT.

V gene TRBV2 combines with J gene TRBJ1-1; 9 bases agree with TRBD1. J lost 7 bases, V lost 6 bases, and 6 bases had no gene match. Germline V gene lookup returns CDR1 SNHLY and CDR2 FYNNEI. This CDR3 is built from 13 residues. The CDR3 sequence: CASSGQGWGEAFF. Written as DNA, the CDR3 is TGTGCCAGCAGCGGACAGGGGTGGGGTGAAGCTTTCTTT. Full variable domain (rest looked up from reference TRBV2 and TRBJ1-1): EPEVTQTPSHQVTQMGQEVILRCVPISNHLYFYWYRQILGQKVEFLVSFYNNEISEKSEIFDDQFSVERPDGSNFTLKIRSTKLEDSAMYFCASSGQGWGEAFFGQGTRLTVV.

The rearrangement joins TRBV11-2 to TRBJ2-7; D is uncertain. This CDR3 spans 13 amino acids. The germline CDR1 and CDR2 sequences are SGHAT and FQNNGV. V lost 4 bases and J 8 bases, leaving 15 bases between the germline ends. This CDR3 is CASSSFQGGKQYF. CDR3 coding DNA: TGTGCCAGCAGCTCCTTCCAAGGTGGGAAGCAGTACTTC.

The J gene is TRBJ1-2, the V gene TRBV5-1; 7 bases match TRBD1. The germline V gene encodes CDR1 SGHRS and CDR2 YFSETQ. With 0 bases clipped from V and 7 bases from J, the junction kept 3 bases outside the gene matches. The CDR3 is made up of 13 amino acids. CDR3 sequence (DNA): TGCGCCAGCAGCTTGGCAGGGGGTTTTGGCTACACCTTC. Residues: CASSLAGGFGYTF.

The rearrangement uses TRBV4-1 and TRBJ2-5; TRBD2 matches 10 bases. CDR1 is MGHRA and CDR2 is YSYEKL in the germline V gene. V trimming: 1 base; J trimming: 9 bases; junction bases outside the gene matches: 8. This CDR3 comprises 15 residues. CDR3 residues: CASSQGLAGVVAQYF. CDR3 in DNA: TGCGCCAGCAGCCAAGGGCTAGCGGGGGTCGTGGCCCAGTACTTC.

The chain joins TRBV18 to TRBJ2-3; D ambiguous. V dropped 6 bases and J dropped 3 bases, with 7 bases sitting between them. The germline V gene has CDR1 KGHSH and CDR2 LQKENI. This CDR3 is 12 amino acids long. CDR3 in DNA: TGTGCCAGCTCCCCCTCGACAGATACGCAGTATTTT. Amino acids: CASSPSTDTQYF. The full variable domain, with the rest looked up from reference TRBV18 and TRBJ2-3, is NAGVMQNPRHLVRRRGQEARLRCSPMKGHSHVYWYRQLPEEGLKFMVYLQKENIIDESGMPKERFSAEFPKEGPSILRIQQVVRGDSAAYFCASSPSTDTQYFGPGTRLTVL.

The rearrangement uses TRBV12-3 or TRBV12-4 and TRBJ2-1; D is undetermined. CDR3 length: 12 amino acids. V gave up 6 bases and J gave up 10 bases, with 13 bases separating them. In nucleotides, the CDR3 is TGTGCCAGCAGCCAAAGGCTCAGGGAGCAGTTCTTC. This codes for CASSQRLREQFF.

The rearrangement joins TRBV6-5 to TRBJ1-4; tentative D call: TRBD1 (5 bases). This CDR3 is 15 amino acids long. Deletions cut 2 bases from V and 10 bases from J, with 17 bases between. In germline, CDR1 is MNHEY, CDR2 SVGAGI. The CDR3: CASSYTTDLVGKLFF. In DNA form, the CDR3 reads TGTGCCAGCAGTTACACGACAGACCTGGTTGGAAAACTGTTTTTT.

J is TRBJ1-5 and V is TRBV2; TRBD1 matches 8 bases. Trimming at V came to 6 bases and at J to 0 bases, leaving 7 bases not matched to a gene. The CDR3 runs to 16 residues. The germline gives CDR1 SNHLY, CDR2 FYNNEI. The CDR3 DNA reads as TGTGCCAGCAGCCAGGACAGGGCCCTTAGCAATCAGCCCCAGCATTTT. Amino acid sequence: CASSQDRALSNQPQHF.

This chain joins TRBV2 and TRBJ2-7; D is unclear. The CDR3 totals 12 residues. Per the germline V gene, CDR1 is SNHLY and CDR2 is FYNNEI. V was pared by 8 bases and J by 3 bases, with 11 bases between. CDR3 loop: CASHRNHYEQYF. The CDR3 coding sequence is TGTGCCAGCCACCGAAATCACTACGAGCAGTACTTC.

CDR3 loop: CASSQATVSGANVLTF. CDR3 DNA sequence: TGTGCCAGCAGCCAAGCGACCGTCTCTGGGGCCAACGTCCTGACTTTC. The J gene is TRBJ2-6, the V gene TRBV4-2; no firm D call. Germline V gene lookup returns CDR1 LGHNA and CDR2 YNFKEQ. The V end was cut by 1 base, the J end by 0 bases, with 7 bases between. The CDR3 length is 16 residues.

This clone was detected once. The chain has TRBV27 and TRBJ1-5; D may be TRBD1 (6 bases). Per the germline V gene, CDR1 is MNHEY and CDR2 is SMNVEV (reference sequence). The CDR3 consists of 14 residues. Trimming removed 6 bases at V and 3 bases at J, with 12 bases between. The CDR3 nucleotides read TGTGCCAGCAGAGGGGGGACACTCAATCAGCCCCAGCATTTT. Its translation is CASRGGTLNQPQHF.

This clone appeared a few times. This chain uses TRBV19 with TRBJ1-6; the D is unclear. The CDR3 length is 16 residues. V lost 6 bases and J 0 bases, leaving 12 bases between the germline ends. Germline loops: CDR1 LNHDA, CDR2 SQIVND (reference sequence). CDR3 nucleotides: TGTGCCAGTAGGAGCCCCGGGATCTCCTATAATTCACCCCTCCACTTT. Translating it yields CASRSPGISYNSPLHF.